This T cell receptor (beta chain) came from a study of blood T cells in healthy people across ages. On this clonotype itself: Its antigen is still unknown.

The use of a sample-barcoded 5' primer and a J-beta primer mix characterized a second PCR of roughly 6 to 11 cycles. Unique molecular identifiers of 12 random nucleotides labeled each cDNA. MiXCR, applied by TCRdb to the 5' RACE reads, yields one record per CDR3 protein. Of some 860,000 distinct CDR3 sequences in the sample, roughly 50% were seen once. General observations from the study: It was held that the diversity estimates obtained from one million T cells were underestimates. Because sorting was not performed, PBMCs prevented conclusive naive versus antigen-experienced comparison.

This CDR3 has 11 residues. Trimming removed 7 bases at V and 4 bases at J, with 8 bases between. Germline V gives CDR1 SNHLY, CDR2 FYNNEI. In terms of origin and age, donors were healthy Caucasian individuals from Russia aged 6 to 90. This clonotype originated in a man in his forties in good health. Specimen: blood. The V gene is TRBV2, the J gene TRBJ2-7; D is unresolved. CDR3 in DNA: TGTGCCAGCACCGGAAGGTACGAGCAGTACTTC. As protein: CASTGRYEQYF.